This T cell receptor (beta chain) is from a study of blood T cells in healthy people across ages (dated by TCRdb to about 2015). For the study in its entirety: In model experiments, template switching captured roughly one uniquely barcoded TCR beta cDNA molecule for every two T cells. Age-related changes in TCR beta repertoire diversity were measured in the study by deep sequencing normalized with unique cDNA molecular identifiers. Four age groups were formed from the donors: young (average about 15 years), middle-aged (approximately 40), aged (62) and long-lived (more than 75). To avoid experimental bias, donors of different ages were spread randomly across the sequencing lanes. Two additional independent replicas of 1 million unique cDNA reads from the same blood draw were analyzed for two donors (one aged 18 to 30 and one aged 80 or older).

General conclusions and limits of the study: Observed TCR beta diversity per million T cells fell roughly linearly with age, and a significant reduction was already apparent by age about 36. Compared with the aged group, more naive CD4+ T cells, fewer expanded clones and increased TCR diversity were shown by the long-lived group, suggesting age selection. Bulk unsorted PBMC profiling prevented conclusive comparison of naive and antigen-experienced compartments. There was a strong correlation between observed TCR beta diversity and the percentage of naive T cells measured by flow cytometry. Estimates of total diversity based on one million sequenced T cells were considered lower bounds and underestimates. The CMV infection status of donors was not known, potentially confounding age-related changes in expanded clonotypes.

The method behind the library was 5' RACE. For sequencing, an Illumina HiSeq 2500 was employed. The second PCR ran for about 6 to 12 cycles and used a J-beta primer mix along with a sample-barcoded 5' primer. A unique molecular identifier was introduced onto each TCR beta cDNA molecule by a template-switch 5' adaptor carrying 12 random nucleotides. At least 2.5 million CDR3-containing paired-end reads were obtained from each sample. All of the RNA was converted into first-strand cDNA using the Mint cDNA synthesis kit, with a TRBC-specific oligonucleotide serving as the primer. All cDNA was treated with uracil-DNA glycosylase and then went through a first 18-cycle PCR with the universal primers M1SS and BC2_uni_R. Per the source publication's procedure: For normalization, 1 million high-quality reads, each with a distinct molecular identifier, were randomly selected from each sample. Reads sharing molecular identifiers were discarded rather than binned into consensus sequences. MiTCR, with a Q25 quality threshold and the strictest error-elimination algorithm, was used for CDR3 identification, clonotype clustering and error correction. Lower-bound total TCR beta diversity was estimated with a nonparametric unseen species model using Euler transformation. The public reads were reprocessed in TCRdb via fastp at Q25 and MiXCR, keeping in-frame beta chains. A single entry per CDR3 protein holds the most common genes and DNA from its merged rows. It is TCRdb's table, rather than the study itself, that gives the V and J calls and clone size. The sample table lists over a million distinct CDR3 sequences, 35% to 45% of them with a count of one. 4% of the sample goes to the ten largest clones.

Including cysteine and phenylalanine, the CDR3 has 15 amino acids. Only CDR3 DNA is held: 45 bases, read in frame from base 1. A distance of 8 bases separates the germline ends of V and J, which lose 0 bases and 2 bases respectively. Per the germline V gene, KGHDR is the CDR1 and SFDVKD is the CDR2. The donors were under 40 Caucasian individuals from Russia, aged about 6 to 100 years, who were systemically healthy. Each donor gave ten milliliters of peripheral blood, drawn into EDTA-treated Vacutainer tubes. Ficoll-Paque density-gradient centrifugation was used to isolate PBMCs, with at least 7 million obtained per sample. Total RNA was extracted from PBMCs with Trizol reagent, with at least 6 micrograms obtained per sample. The percentages of naive CD45RAhigh/CD27high T cells were determined by flow cytometry on a PBMC aliquot from every donor. Turning to this clonotype: This clone's antigen is unknown. Nothing much larger sits one base from this clone, and base qualities are not available.

Sequenced sample: blood. The chain uses TRBV24-1 and TRBJ2-3, with a tentative D gene TRBD2 over 6 matching bases. This TCR came from a woman under 30 in good health. The CDR3 protein is CATSDLGEDTDTQYF. The DNA reads TGTGCCACCAGTGATTTGGGGGAGGACACAGATACGCAGTATTTT.